This T cell receptor (beta chain) was identified during a study of blood T cell repertoires in COVID-19. V gave up 0 bases and J gave up 5 bases, with 13 bases separating them. The CDR3 covers 15 residues. CDR1 LGHDT and CDR2 YNNKEL come from the germline V gene (reference sequence). The assay was immunoSEQ multiplex PCR, and TCRdb's table has in-frame clones only and misses some. The data show about 220,000 clones, with about nine tenths seen just once and approximately 2% held by the top ten. The chain has TRBV3-1 (or the pseudogene TRBV3-2) and TRBJ2-5; D is uncertain. The sequence was collected from a man aged 25 to 40 who had recovered from COVID-19. Material: peripheral blood. The CDR3 region is CASSQDLGPWETQYF. CDR3 bases: TGTGCCAGCAGCCAAGATCTAGGCCCTTGGGAGACCCAGTACTTC.